These 25 T cell receptor beta chains originate from one sample sequenced in a study of cytomegalovirus exposure and HLA in healthy donors. The PCR contained 60 Vbeta and 13 Jbeta primers. Clones were sequenced by immunoSEQ multiplex PCR, and TCRdb holds only the in-frame ones, with some missing. In all, the sample yields about 75,000 clones. Material: PBMCs. The receptors stem from a man younger than 30 in good health and CMV-seropositive.

This sequence joins TRBV5-4 and TRBJ1-3; D gene unclear. Germline CDR1 reads SGHNT; CDR2 reads YYREEE (reference sequence). The V and J ends lost 0 bases and 2 bases respectively, with 9 bases between them. The CDR3 contains 15 residues. The CDR3, as DNA: TGTGCCAGCAGCTTGGCTGGTAGAACTGGAAACACCATATATTTT. This sequence encodes CASSLAGRTGNTIYF.

The chain links TRBV5-1 to TRBJ1-2; D is undetermined. V lost 0 bases to trimming and J lost 0 bases, with 6 bases between them. This CDR3 has 14 amino acids. Germline CDR1 reads SGHRS; CDR2 reads YFSETQ. CDR3 in amino acids: CASSLDGTNYGYTF. CDR3 in DNA: TGCGCCAGCAGCTTGGACGGGACTAACTATGGCTACACCTTC.

The chain combines TRBV7-6 with TRBJ2-7; the match to TRBD2 covers 7 bases. The CDR3 sequence is 16 residues long. Losses at the gene ends were 2 bases for V and 0 bases for J; bases not matched to a gene: 7. The germline CDR1 and CDR2 sequences are SGHVS and FNYEAQ. DNA of the CDR3: TGTGCCAGCAGCTTATACCCGGGGGGAAGCTCCTACGAGCAGTACTTC. It is translated as CASSLYPGGSSYEQYF.

This chain links TRBV27 with TRBJ2-7; D is ambiguous. V was clipped by 3 bases and J by 1 base, with 7 bases between them. The CDR3 is made up of 13 amino acids. Germline V gene sequence: CDR1 MNHEY, CDR2 SMNVEV (reference sequence). Written as DNA, the CDR3 is TGTGCCAGCAGTTTGACACATTCCTACGAGCAGTACTTC. Residues: CASSLTHSYEQYF.

The chain recombines TRBV7-2 with TRBJ2-4; 8 bases fit TRBD1. The CDR3 contains 14 residues. The junction had 7 bases not matched to a gene; V was cut back by 0 bases and J by 12 bases. Germline CDR1 and CDR2: SGHTA and FQGNSA. The CDR3 sequence is CASSLAGGQGDQYF. As DNA, the CDR3 is TGTGCCAGCAGCTTAGCGGGAGGACAGGGAGATCAGTACTTC.

The chain joins TRBV2 to TRBJ2-1; TRBD2 agrees at 7 bases. This CDR3 has 15 amino acids. The J segment lost 3 bases and the V segment lost 1 base, leaving 3 bases of the junction unmatched. Germline values: CDR1 SNHLY, CDR2 FYNNEI. CDR3 sequence: CASSEELAYYNEQFF. Here the CDR3 DNA reads TGTGCCAGCAGTGAAGAACTAGCGTACTACAATGAGCAGTTCTTC.

As concerns this clone: Other DNA sequences in the sample encode the same CDR3. J is TRBJ1-2 and V is TRBV29-1; 7 bases fit TRBD1. With V trimmed by 1 base and J by 4 bases, 3 bases remained unmatched. The germline gives CDR1 SQVTM, CDR2 ANQGSEA. This CDR3 region has 13 residues. The CDR3 DNA reads as TGCAGCGTTGAAGGTGGACAGGCCTATGGCTACACCTTC. Its protein is CSVEGGQAYGYTF.

CDR3 residues: CASSPPTEVTEAFF. CDR3 DNA sequence: TGTGCCAGCTCACCTCCGACAGAGGTCACTGAAGCTTTCTTT. V gene TRBV18 combines with J gene TRBJ1-1, with a possible D match to TRBD1 (5 bases). Germline V gene data show CDR1 as KGHSH and CDR2 as LQKENI. V was cut by 3 bases and J by 4 bases, with 12 bases left in between. The CDR3 loop spans 14 amino acids.

This chain uses TRBV25-1 with TRBJ1-2; D is possibly TRBD1 (6 bases). Trimming removed 0 bases at V and 6 bases at J, with 20 bases between. CDR1 is MGHDK and CDR2 is SYGVNS in the germline V gene. This CDR3 is 17 amino acids long. CDR3 in amino acids: CASSEYRTGPALDGYTF. The DNA of the CDR3 is TGTGCCAGCAGTGAATATCGCACAGGGCCTGCATTAGATGGCTACACCTTC.

The V gene is TRBV5-5, the J gene TRBJ1-6; no definite D call. The CDR3 has 13 amino acids. Trimming stripped 1 base from V and 9 bases from J, with 8 bases between. Germline assignment: CDR1 SGHKS and CDR2 YYEKEE (reference sequence). This chain's CDR3 is CASSLNSGSPLHF. As DNA, the CDR3 is TGTGCCAGCAGCTTGAATTCGGGTTCACCCCTCCACTTT. Full variable domain (remainder filled in from reference TRBV5-5 and TRBJ1-6): DAGVTQSPTHLIKTRGQQVTLRCSPISGHKSVSWYQQVLGQGPQFIFQYYEKEERGRGNFPDRFSARQFPNYSSELNVNALLLGDSALYLCASSLNSGSPLHFGNGTRLTVT.

The rearrangement joins TRBV28 to TRBJ1-5; 8 bases agree with TRBD1. The germline V gene encodes CDR1 MDHEN and CDR2 SYDVKM. This CDR3 has 14 amino acids. J lost 7 bases, V lost 5 bases, and 7 bases had no gene match. CDR3 sequence reads: CASSISGGFQPQHF. DNA for the CDR3: TGTGCCAGCAGTATCTCAGGGGGCTTCCAGCCCCAGCATTTT. Full variable domain (rest looked up from reference TRBV28 and TRBJ1-5): DVKVTQSSRYLVKRTGEKVFLECVQDMDHENMFWYRQDPGLGLRLIYFSYDVKMKEKGDIPEGYSVSREKKERFSLILESASTNQTSMYLCASSISGGFQPQHFGDGTRLSIL.

The chain combines TRBV2 with TRBJ1-1; 7 nucleotides match TRBD1. Germline lookup yields CDR1 SNHLY and CDR2 FYNNEI. This CDR3 contains 14 residues. The junction had 7 bases not matched to a gene; V was cut back by 6 bases and J by 3 bases. CDR3 in DNA: TGTGCCAGCAGCCCCGGAGGGGGCTACACTGAAGCTTTCTTT. It is translated as CASSPGGGYTEAFF.

The chain uses TRBV15 and TRBJ2-2; 7 bases match TRBD1. Germline lookup yields CDR1 LNHNV and CDR2 YYDKDF (reference sequence). The CDR3 runs 18 residues. V lost 0 bases, J lost 1 base, and 8 bases stayed unmatched. As DNA, the CDR3 is TGTGCCACCAGCAGAGACCACGGGACAGAGCTGAACACCGGGGAGCTGTTTTTT. Translating gives CATSRDHGTELNTGELFF.

The CDR3 sequence: CASSQVRTGQTTEAFF. CDR3 nucleotides: TGCGCCAGCAGCCAAGTTAGGACAGGGCAGACCACTGAAGCTTTCTTT. The chain joins TRBV4-1 to TRBJ1-1; 8 bases line up with TRBD1. J lost 4 bases, V lost 1 base, and 8 bases had no gene match. The CDR3 consists of 16 residues. CDR1 is MGHRA and CDR2 is YSYEKL in the germline V gene.

V usage is TRBV6-1 and J usage is TRBJ2-1; 10 bases line up with TRBD2. The CDR3 contains 15 residues. The germline V gene has CDR1 MNHNS and CDR2 SASEGT. V shed 4 bases, J shed 2 bases, and the junction held 2 bases outside the gene matches. The CDR3 DNA sequence: TGTGCCAGCAGTGTAACTAGCGGGGCCTACAATGAGCAGTTCTTC. Translated, it gives CASSVTSGAYNEQFF.

The V call is TRBV28, the J call TRBJ1-2, with a possible D match to TRBD1 (6 bases). The CDR3 length is 15 residues. Deletions cut 8 bases from V and 8 bases from J, with 24 bases between. CDR1 is MDHEN and CDR2 is SYDVKM in the germline V gene. The CDR3 DNA sequence: TGTGCCAGCCTTAGGGGTCGGACAGCGTTTCGGGGCTACACCTTC. Its protein product is CASLRGRTAFRGYTF.

The chain couples TRBV7-3 to TRBJ2-3, with 15 bases fitting TRBD2. Germline V CDR1 and CDR2: SGHTA, FQGTGA. The V and J ends lost 3 bases and 5 bases, in that order; junction bases with no gene match: 6. CDR3 length equals 17 residues. CDR3 nucleotides: TGTGCCAGCAGCTTTGGACTAGCGGGGGGGCAGGGAGATACGCAGTATTTT. It is translated as CASSFGLAGGQGDTQYF.

The CDR3 DNA reads TGTGCCTGGAGTAAAGGGGGTGAGACCCAGTACTTC. Translated, it gives CAWSKGGETQYF. The rearrangement links TRBV30 to TRBJ2-5; maybe TRBD1 (6 bases). This CDR3 region has 12 residues. Germline V gene sequence: CDR1 GTSNPN, CDR2 SVGIG (reference sequence). V was shortened by 2 bases and J by 5 bases, with 9 bases between the two germline ends.

This sequence joins TRBV5-1 and TRBJ2-1; 7 bases agree with TRBD1. Germline V lookup: CDR1 SGHRS, CDR2 YFSETQ. Trimming took 7 bases from V and 5 from J; bases not matched to a gene: 3. This CDR3 spans 12 amino acids. The CDR3 region is CASRTGNNEQFF. The CDR3 DNA is TGCGCCAGCCGGACAGGCAACAATGAGCAGTTCTTC.

The V call is TRBV4-1, the J call TRBJ2-7, with no clear D. The V gene's germline CDR1 is MGHRA and CDR2 YSYEKL. V shed 4 bases and J shed 7 bases, with 14 bases lying between them. The CDR3 spans 13 residues. The CDR3 is CASSPAEAKEQYF. For the CDR3, the DNA is TGCGCCAGCAGCCCCGCCGAAGCGAAAGAGCAGTACTTC.

Points on this clone: Mismatch with germline at one junction end may stem from a read error. The genes are TRBV7-9 and TRBJ2-7; 10 bases align to TRBD2. CDR1 is SEHNR, CDR2 FQNEAQ, per germline (reference sequence). The CDR3 is made up of 12 amino acids. The CDR3 region has the DNA TGTGCCAGCAGCTCTTTAGCGGGGGGATCCTCCTTC. Its translation is CASSSLAGGSSF.

The genes are TRBV18 and TRBJ2-7; 8 bases are shared with TRBD1. V shed 2 bases, J shed 3 bases, and the junction held 3 bases outside the gene matches. Per germline, CDR1 KGHSH and CDR2 LQKENI. This CDR3 spans 14 amino acids. The chain's CDR3 is CASSPGTGLYEQYF. For the CDR3, the DNA is TGTGCCAGCTCACCAGGGACAGGTCTCTACGAGCAGTACTTC. The full variable domain, with the rest looked up from reference TRBV18 and TRBJ2-7, is NAGVMQNPRHLVRRRGQEARLRCSPMKGHSHVYWYRQLPEEGLKFMVYLQKENIIDESGMPKERFSAEFPKEGPSILRIQQVVRGDSAAYFCASSPGTGLYEQYFGPGTRLTVT.

The rearrangement uses TRBV28 and TRBJ2-2, with 9 bases lining up with TRBD2. Germline loops: CDR1 MDHEN, CDR2 SYDVKM. V lost 6 bases to trimming and J lost 1 base; unmatched junction nucleotides: 0. There are 14 residues in the CDR3. CDR3 residues: CASRLAGNTGELFF. CDR3 in DNA: TGTGCCAGCAGACTAGCGGGGAACACCGGGGAGCTGTTTTTT.

V usage is TRBV7-3 and J usage is TRBJ1-2; D uncertain. The V gene's germline CDR1 is SGHTA and CDR2 FQGTGA. V lost 5 bases and J 8 bases, leaving 15 bases between the germline ends. This CDR3 is built from 13 residues. The CDR3 spells CASSHTAARGYTF. The CDR3 region has the DNA TGTGCCAGCAGCCATACCGCCGCTCGGGGCTACACCTTC.

The chain couples TRBV5-5 to TRBJ2-1; D is possibly TRBD1 (6 bases). Trimming cost V 0 bases and J 1 base, with 11 bases left between them. This CDR3 spans 16 amino acids. CDR1 and CDR2 (germline): SGHKS, YYEKEE (reference sequence). The DNA for the CDR3 is TGTGCCAGCAGCTTGGGGGCAGGGGTGTCCTACAATGAGCAGTTCTTC. It yields the protein CASSLGAGVSYNEQFF. The whole variable domain, filled in from reference TRBV5-5 and TRBJ2-1, reads DAGVTQSPTHLIKTRGQQVTLRCSPISGHKSVSWYQQVLGQGPQFIFQYYEKEERGRGNFPDRFSARQFPNYSSELNVNALLLGDSALYLCASSLGAGVSYNEQFFGPGTRLTVL.